The following is a TCR beta chain sequence with its context. Its specificity is unknown. The junction differs from germline at one of its ends, possibly a read error. The data originate from a study of a mutant IDH1 vaccine in newly diagnosed glioma. In the study overall: Eight vaccinations went to patients in weeks 1, 3, 5, 7, 11, 15, 19, 23. Vaccination started 4-6 weeks after radiotherapy alone, or with temozolomide cycles.

Time point here: week 11, during vaccination. The study gave 300 ug of mutant IDH1 20-mer peptide per vaccine dose, with topical imiquimod. Astrocytomas found in donors were new, WHO grade 3 or 4, IDH1-mutant and ATRX-lost. The CDR3 length is 15 residues. The germline V gene encodes CDR1 SNHLY and CDR2 FYNNEI. Here immunoSEQ multiplex PCR was the method, and the copy in TCRdb shows in-frame clones only, minus some. This table has 34,000 or so clones, 78% appearing once. The receptor comes from a man between 25 and 39 years old with glioma. The source material was PBMCs, sampled from a glioma patient whose treatment included an IDH1 peptide vaccine. The chain carries TRBV2 and TRBJ2-6; TRBD2 is a possible D gene (5 bases). CDR3 sequence reads: CASSTEGIGTNVLTF. The CDR3 nucleotides read TGTGCCAGCTCAACCGAGGGTATTGGGACCAACGTCCTGACTTTC.